Listed here are 28 T cell receptor beta chains from one sample, sequenced in a study of CD8+ T cells in alopecia areata. Sequencing used cDNA as its template, made by extracting RNA and reverse transcribing it. Measured with immunoSEQ multiplex PCR; TCRdb has only the in-frame clones, and not every one. The profile covers around 110,000 clones, none occurring a single time. Sequenced: lesional skin. The receptor source for this set is a C3H/HeJ mouse with alopecia areata. The MHC haplotype recorded for the strain is H2-k.

On this clone itself: Mouse gene names apply. The CDR3 end is not reached by the read, which stops 4 residues before it; the germline J gene fills it in. The chain links TRBV13-3 to TRBJ2-2, with 12 positions matching TRBD2. V shed 3 bases and J 6 bases; nucleotides not matched to a gene: 6. The germline gives CDR1 NNHDY, CDR2 SYVADS. CDR3 length equals 16 residues. CDR3 amino acids: CASSGPGLGGPGQLYF. The sequenced part of the CDR3 DNA is TGTGCCAGCAGTGGTCCGGGACTGGGGGGCCCCGGG.

This clone showed up many times. Gene labels here are mouse ones. The read stops 4 residues short of the end of the CDR3; the missing end is completed from the germline J gene. The same CDR3 also results from other DNA sequences found in this sample. The rearrangement links TRBV1 to TRBJ2-1, with D possibly TRBD1 on 5 matching bases. This CDR3 comprises 15 residues. The V gene's germline CDR1 is NSQYPW and CDR2 LRSPGD (reference sequence). The germline V and J ends were trimmed by 5 bases and 1 base, with 12 bases remaining between them. The covered CDR3 bases are TGCACCTGCAGTCCCCGGCAGGGAAACTATGCT. Protein sequence: CTCSPRQGNYA. The full CDR3 protein is CTCSPRQGNYAEQFF.

About this clone: Germline and genes here are mouse. The read terminates 4 residues ahead of where the CDR3 ends, so the germline J gene completes it. The chain links TRBV17 to TRBJ2-1, with D perhaps TRBD2 (5 bases). The CDR3 extends over 15 amino acids. Trimming took 1 base from V and 0 from J, leaving 7 bases between them. CDR1 and CDR2 from the germline V gene are MNHDT and YYDKIL. The chain's CDR3 is CASSRAGINYAEQFF. The CDR3 bases that were read are TGTGCTAGCAGTAGAGCTGGGATTAACTATGCT. Variable domain in full (rest from reference TRBV17 and TRBJ2-1): DTTVKQNPRYKLARVGKPVNLICSQTMNHDTMYWYQKKPNQAPKLLLFYYDKILNREADTFEKFQSSRPNNSFCSLYIGSAGLEYSAMYLCASSRAGINYAEQFFGPGTRLTVL.

There are a few counts of this clone. The listed genes are named as in mouse. Read sequence stops 4 residues before the CDR3 end, and the germline J gene provides the missing end. This rearrangement joins TRBV19 to TRBJ1-1; perhaps TRBD1 as D (6 bases). This CDR3 contains 14 residues. CDR1 FNHDT and CDR2 SITEND come from the germline V gene (reference sequence). V gave up 2 bases and J gave up 0 bases, with 8 bases separating them. The sequenced part of the CDR3 DNA is TGTGCCAGCAGTATCGGACAGCCAAACACA. It codes for CASSIGQPNT. The entire CDR3 reads CASSIGQPNTEVFF. Full variable domain (rest looked up from reference TRBV19 and TRBJ1-1): GGIITQTPKFLIGQEGQKLTLKCQQNFNHDTMYWYRQDSGKGLRLIYYSITENDLQKGDLSEGYDASREKKSSFSLTVTSAQKNEMAVFLCASSIGQPNTEVFFGKGTRLTVV.

With respect to this clone: The genes and germline here are from mouse. The DNA read from the CDR3 is TGTGCCAGCAGTATCCTCCGGGACAGAAACACA. This codes for CASSILRDRNT. The full CDR3 protein reads CASSILRDRNTEVFF. V gene TRBV19 combines with J gene TRBJ1-1, with 7 positions matching TRBD1. Read sequence stops 4 residues before the CDR3 end, and the germline J gene provides the missing end. The junction had 5 bases not matched to a gene; V was cut back by 2 bases and J by 1 base. The CDR3 runs 15 residues. The germline gives CDR1 FNHDT, CDR2 SITEND (reference sequence).

This clone was detected ten times or more. The germline and genes are mouse ones. The read is 4 residues too short to cover the CDR3 end, so that end is filled in from the germline J gene. The chain combines TRBV13-3 with TRBJ2-5, with 7 bases identical to TRBD1. The germline gives CDR1 NNHDY, CDR2 SYVADS. The CDR3 is made up of 15 amino acids. The CDR3 reads CASSDTDRAKDTQYF. CDR3 bases read: TGTGCCAGCAGTGATACCGACAGGGCGAAAGAC.

The table lists this clone with a few counts. DNA and listed protein disagree at residue 13, so the protein shown here was translated from the DNA. Gene names refer to mouse genes. The observed sequence ends 3 residues before the CDR3 terminus, with the missing tail filled in from the germline J gene. The chain is built from TRBV13-3 and TRBJ1-3; 8 bases map to TRBD1. Germline V lookup: CDR1 NNHDY, CDR2 SYVADS. V gave up 0 bases and J gave up 4 bases; unmatched junction bases: 6. The CDR3 is 16 residues long. The covered CDR3 bases are TGTGCCAGCAGTGATGCAAGGACAGGGATCGGAAATACG. Encoded protein: CASSDARTGIGNT. The CDR3 reads in full as CASSDARTGIGNTLYF.

This clone was seen more than once but under ten times. The listed genes are named as in mouse. The CDR3 extends 4 residues past the end of the read, so its final part is completed from the germline J gene. The J gene is TRBJ2-1, the V gene TRBV19, with D possibly being TRBD1 (5 bases). Germline V gives CDR1 FNHDT, CDR2 SITEND (reference sequence). CDR3 length: 13 amino acids. Partial CDR3 DNA: TGTGCCAGCAGTATAACAGGAGAGGCT. Translation: CASSITGEA. The complete CDR3 reads CASSITGEAEQFF.

In its sample, this clone was seen a few times. Genes and germline come from the mouse. The read comes to an end 4 residues before the CDR3 does, leaving the germline J gene to fill in the end. V gene TRBV31 combines with J gene TRBJ2-3, with 11 bases matching TRBD2. Germline V lookup: CDR1 GKSSPN, CDR2 SITVG. CDR3 length equals 15 residues. V dropped 3 bases and J dropped 1; count of bases not matched to a gene: 3. The CDR3 loop reads CAWSEGLGGAETLYF. Incomplete CDR3 DNA: TGTGCCTGGAGCGAGGGACTGGGGGGTGCAGAA.

To note about this clone: The TCRdb protein and the DNA translation do not line up at residue 13; the protein shown here was made by translating the DNA. Mouse gene names apply. The observed sequence ends 3 residues before the CDR3 terminus, with the missing tail filled in from the germline J gene. The gene calls are TRBV19 and TRBJ1-6, with 10 bases fitting TRBD1. TRBJ1-6 is filed as an ORF, its function uncertain. Germline loops: CDR1 FNHDT, CDR2 SITEND (reference sequence). V was clipped by 7 bases and J by 0 bases; unmatched bases: 4. The CDR3 covers 16 residues. The part of the CDR3 DNA that was read is TGTGCCAGCGGGGGACAGGGGAATTCCTATAATTCGCCC. Encoded protein: CASGGQGNSYNSP. From start to end, the CDR3 is CASGGQGNSYNSPLYF.

There are a few counts of this clone. Each gene name is a mouse one. Read data end 4 residues before the CDR3 end; the end is taken from the germline J gene. The chain recombines TRBV5 with TRBJ1-4; tentatively, D is TRBD1 (6 bases). Germline V gene lookup returns CDR1 LGHNA and CDR2 YNLKQL (reference sequence). Trimming took off 3 bases at V and 0 bases at J, with 11 bases between the two ends. This CDR3 region has 16 residues. CDR3 DNA, as far as it was read: TGTGCCAGCAGCCACCGACAGGAAATTTCCAACGAA. Amino acid sequence: CASSHRQEISNE. Given in full, the CDR3 is CASSHRQEISNERLFF.

With regard to this clone: Gene names and germline refer to mouse. The DNA ends 4 residues before the CDR3 does, and the rest of the CDR3 is filled in from the germline J gene. The chain is built from TRBV13-1 and TRBJ2-3; 7 nucleotides align to TRBD1. The V and J ends lost 1 base and 2 bases, in that order; junction bases with no gene match: 10. The CDR3 covers 17 residues. Germline values: CDR1 NSHNY, CDR2 SYGAGN. The CDR3 is CASSDPGQKYYAETLYF. CDR3 DNA (partial): TGTGCCAGCAGTGATCCGGGACAGAAATATTATGCAGAA.

This clone has a handful of counts. Gene names denote mouse genes. The CDR3 end is not reached by the read, which stops 4 residues before it; the germline J gene fills it in. The chain uses TRBV13-3 and TRBJ2-5, with D perhaps matching TRBD1 (6 bases). Germline V gene lookup returns CDR1 NNHDY and CDR2 SYVADS. This CDR3 is built from 15 residues. The V gene lost 5 bases and the J gene lost 0 bases, with 13 bases spanning the gap. The CDR3 loop is CASSLGTLNQDTQYF. The sequenced part of the CDR3 DNA is TGTGCCAGCAGCCTAGGGACACTTAACCAAGAC.

This clone was seen many times. Gene names and germline refer to mouse. Read data end 4 residues before the CDR3 end; the end is taken from the germline J gene. The chain recombines TRBV13-3 with TRBJ2-1; 8 positions agree with TRBD1. Germline CDR1 NNHDY, CDR2 SYVADS. The CDR3 is made up of 14 amino acids. The covered CDR3 bases are TGTGCCAGCACCCCCGGACAGGGAGAGACT. Residues: CASTPGQGET. The whole CDR3 reads CASTPGQGETEQFF.

This clone was seen many times. Genes here carry mouse names. The part of the CDR3 DNA that was read is TGTGCCAGCAGTGATGGGACAGGGAACTATGCT. Translated: CASSDGTGNYA. In full, the CDR3 is CASSDGTGNYAEQFF. J is TRBJ2-1 and V is TRBV13-1, with TRBD1 identical over 8 bases. With the read ending 4 residues before the CDR3 end, the germline J gene is used to fill in that end. Germline lookup yields CDR1 NSHNY and CDR2 SYGAGN. CDR3 length equals 15 residues. The V gene end was trimmed by 0 bases and the J gene end by 1 base; junction bases not matched to a gene: 0.

This clone turned up a few times. Gene names are mouse gene names. The CDR3 end is not reached by the read, which stops 4 residues before it; the germline J gene fills it in. J is TRBJ1-1 and V is TRBV1; 8 bases are shared with TRBD1. The CDR3 is made up of 16 amino acids. Germline V gene sequence: CDR1 NSQYPW, CDR2 LRSPGD (reference sequence). Trimming at V came to 1 base and at J to 1 base, leaving 5 bases not matched to a gene. The CDR3 bases that were read are TGCACCTGCAGTGCAGCACGGACAGGGAGGAACACA. Translated: CTCSAARTGRNT. Given in full, the CDR3 is CTCSAARTGRNTEVFF. The full variable domain, its missing parts supplied by reference TRBV1 and TRBJ1-1, is VTLLEQNPRWRLVPRGQAVNLRCILKNSQYPWMSWYQQDLQKQLQWLFTLRSPGDKEVKSLPGADYLATRVTDTELRLQVANMSQGRTLYCTCSAARTGRNTEVFFGKGTRLTVV.

This clone was observed a few times. Any gene name here is a mouse gene name. From the germline J gene comes the end of the CDR3, since the read stops 4 residues before it. This chain connects TRBV13-3 to TRBJ2-7, with 11 bases lining up with TRBD2. From germline, CDR1 is NNHDY and CDR2 SYVADS. V was pared by 3 bases and J by 0 bases, with 11 bases of the junction left unmatched. The CDR3 totals 18 residues. The CDR3 bases that were read are TGTGCCAGCAGTGGAAGGGGACTGGGGGTCTTAAGCTCCTAT. This codes for CASSGRGLGVLSSY. The whole CDR3 sequence reads CASSGRGLGVLSSYEQYF.

This clone was counted many times. Mouse names are used for the genes. The sequence runs out 4 residues before the end of the CDR3; the remainder is reconstructed from the germline J gene. This CDR3 is also generated by other DNA sequences in the sample. The rearrangement joins TRBV13-3 to TRBJ2-4; TRBD1 aligns across 10 bases. The CDR3 extends over 14 amino acids. The germline V gene encodes CDR1 NNHDY and CDR2 SYVADS. Trimming cost V 5 bases and J 3 bases; bases outside gene matches: 3. The CDR3 here is CASSDRGQQNTLYF. The covered CDR3 bases are TGTGCCAGCAGCGACAGGGGGCAACAAAAC.

Regarding this clone: Mouse germline and gene names are used. Sequencing ends 4 residues short of the CDR3 end; the germline J gene provides the rest. This chain uses TRBV17 with TRBJ2-1; 11 bases agree with TRBD2. The J segment lost 1 base and the V segment lost 0 bases, leaving 2 bases of the junction unmatched. The germline V gene has CDR1 MNHDT and CDR2 YYDKIL. The CDR3 totals 17 residues. CDR3 bases read: TGTGCTAGCAGTAGAGAAGACTGGGGGGGGAACTATGCT. It codes for CASSREDWGGNYA. The whole CDR3 protein is CASSREDWGGNYAEQFF.

Concerning this clone itself: These gene names are mouse names. The read comes to an end 4 residues before the CDR3 does, leaving the germline J gene to fill in the end. The chain joins TRBV17 to TRBJ2-3, with 8 bases lining up with TRBD1. The CDR3 consists of 15 residues. The junction had 4 bases not matched to a gene; V was cut back by 5 bases and J by 0 bases. Looked up from germline, CDR1 is MNHDT and CDR2 is YYDKIL. CDR3 DNA, as far as it was read: TGTGCTAGCAGTGACAGGGGTGGGAGTGCAGAA. It codes for CASSDRGGSAE. The full CDR3 reads CASSDRGGSAETLYF.

This clone appeared many times. Mouse gene names and germline throughout. The CDR3 is cut off 4 residues early in the read; its end comes from the germline J gene. V usage is TRBV19 and J usage is TRBJ1-4; 9 bases fit TRBD1. Germline CDR1 and CDR2: FNHDT and SITEND (reference sequence). The CDR3 loop spans 15 amino acids. The covered CDR3 bases are TGTGCCAGCAGTATAGGGGACAGGGACGGCGAA. Residues: CASSIGDRDGE. In full, the CDR3 is CASSIGDRDGERLFF.

This clone showed up just a few times. Gene labels here are mouse ones. The CDR3 bases that were read are TGCACCTGCAGTGCCTCCGGGACACCCTCCTAT. Its translation is CTCSASGTPSY. The complete CDR3 sequence is CTCSASGTPSYEQYF. The chain recombines TRBV1 with TRBJ2-7, with D perhaps TRBD1 (6 bases). The sequence runs out 4 residues before the end of the CDR3; the remainder is reconstructed from the germline J gene. The germline V and J ends were trimmed by 3 bases and 0 bases, with 12 bases remaining between them. The CDR3 extends over 15 amino acids. Per germline, CDR1 NSQYPW and CDR2 LRSPGD (reference sequence).

This clone was found a few times. All gene names here are mouse names. Sequencing ends 4 residues short of the CDR3 end; the germline J gene provides the rest. This rearrangement joins TRBV13-2 to TRBJ2-3; possible D gene TRBD2, 6 bases. The CDR3 is 15 residues long. V was pared by 5 bases and J by 0 bases, with 13 bases between. Germline V gives CDR1 NNHNN, CDR2 SYGAGS (reference sequence). The CDR3 sequence is CASGGGFFSAETLYF. The CDR3 bases that were read are TGTGCCAGCGGCGGGGGGTTTTTTAGTGCAGAA.

Worth noting for this clone: Gene names and germline match the mouse. The read comes to an end 4 residues before the CDR3 does, leaving the germline J gene to fill in the end. The genes are TRBV1 and TRBJ2-1; D gene uncertain. The CDR3 length is 15 residues. CDR1 is NSQYPW, CDR2 LRSPGD, per germline (reference sequence). Deletions cut 0 bases from V and 1 base from J, with 7 bases between. The CDR3 region is CTCSADLTNYAEQFF. The CDR3 bases that were read are TGCACCTGCAGTGCAGATTTGACAAACTATGCT.

As regards this clone: Gene names denote mouse genes. The read is 4 residues too short to cover the CDR3 end, so that end is filled in from the germline J gene. The chain carries TRBV13-3 and TRBJ2-3, with 7 bases matching TRBD1. V gave up 9 bases and J gave up 0 bases; unmatched junction bases: 4. CDR3 size: 13 residues. Germline CDR1 reads NNHDY; CDR2 reads SYVADS. Incomplete CDR3 DNA: TGTGCCAAAGGGACAGATAGTGCAGAA. This codes for CAKGTDSAE. Given in full, the CDR3 is CAKGTDSAETLYF.

The table lists this clone with many counts. The protein recorded in TCRdb does not match the translated DNA at residue 13; the protein presented here comes from translating the DNA. Genes here carry mouse names. The read halts 3 residues ahead of the CDR3 end, with the missing end drawn from the germline J gene. This sequence joins TRBV13-3 and TRBJ1-3; 9 bases line up with TRBD1. The length of the CDR3 is 16 residues. V shed 5 bases and J 0 bases; nucleotides not matched to a gene: 6. From germline, CDR1 is NNHDY and CDR2 SYVADS. The CDR3 region is CASSGQGKVSGNTLYF. The covered CDR3 bases are TGTGCCAGCAGCGGACAGGGGAAGGTTTCTGGAAATACG.

As to this clone: The protein TCRdb lists differs from the translation of the DNA at residue 12; the protein given here is translated from the DNA itself. Gene labels here are mouse ones. The CDR3 end is not reached by the read, which stops 3 residues before it; the germline J gene fills it in. This sequence joins TRBV5 and TRBJ1-6, with a possible D match to TRBD1 (5 bases). TRBJ1-6 is an ORF, with its function uncertain. Trimming took off 6 bases at V and 0 bases at J, with 9 bases between the two ends. The CDR3 has 15 residues. Per germline, CDR1 LGHNA and CDR2 YNLKQL (reference sequence). The CDR3 loop reads CASRRQFSYNSPLYF. CDR3 bases read: TGTGCCAGCAGGCGACAGTTTTCCTATAATTCGCCC.

Note on this clone: The gene symbols are mouse symbols. With the read ending 4 residues before the CDR3 end, the germline J gene is used to fill in that end. This chain links TRBV13-3 with TRBJ2-2; 7 bases match TRBD1. CDR1 and CDR2 (germline): NNHDY, SYVADS. V lost 5 bases to trimming and J lost 0 bases; unmatched junction nucleotides: 4. CDR3 length: 15 amino acids. CDR3 sequence reads: CASSRGTANTGQLYF. Incomplete CDR3 DNA: TGTGCCAGCAGCCGCGGGACAGCAAACACCGGG.